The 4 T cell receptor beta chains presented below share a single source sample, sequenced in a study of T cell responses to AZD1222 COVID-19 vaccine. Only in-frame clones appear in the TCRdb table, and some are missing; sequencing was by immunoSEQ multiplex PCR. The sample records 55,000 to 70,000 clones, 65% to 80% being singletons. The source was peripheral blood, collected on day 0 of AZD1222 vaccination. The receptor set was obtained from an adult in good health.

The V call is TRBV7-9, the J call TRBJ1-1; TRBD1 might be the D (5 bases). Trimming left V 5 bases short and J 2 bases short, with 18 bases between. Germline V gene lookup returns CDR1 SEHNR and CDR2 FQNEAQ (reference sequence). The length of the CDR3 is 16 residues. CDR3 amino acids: CASSPVRGFLNTEAFF. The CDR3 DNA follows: TGTGCCAGCAGCCCGGTAAGGGGATTTCTTAACACTGAAGCTTTCTTT. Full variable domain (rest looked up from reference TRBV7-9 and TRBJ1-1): DTGVSQNPRHKITKRGQNVTFRCDPISEHNRLYWYRQTLGQGPEFLTYFQNEAQLEKSRLLSDRFSAERPKGSFSTLEIQRTEQGDSAMYLCASSPVRGFLNTEAFFGQGTRLTVV.

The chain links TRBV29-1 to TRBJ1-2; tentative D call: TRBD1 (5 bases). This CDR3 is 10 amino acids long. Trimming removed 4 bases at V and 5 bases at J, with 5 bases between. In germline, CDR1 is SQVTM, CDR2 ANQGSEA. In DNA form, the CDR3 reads TGCAGCGTTGGGGGGTATGGCTACACCTTC. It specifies CSVGGYGYTF.

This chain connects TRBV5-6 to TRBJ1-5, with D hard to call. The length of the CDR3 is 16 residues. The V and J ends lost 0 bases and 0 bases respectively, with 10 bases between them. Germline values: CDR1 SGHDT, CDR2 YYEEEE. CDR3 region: CASSLGGLGSNQPQHF. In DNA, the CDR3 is TGTGCCAGCAGCTTGGGAGGTCTGGGTAGCAATCAGCCCCAGCATTTT. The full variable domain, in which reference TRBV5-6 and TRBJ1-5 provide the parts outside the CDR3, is DAGVTQSPTHLIKTRGQQVTLRCSPKSGHDTVSWYQQALGQGPQFIFQYYEEEERQRGNFPDRFSGHQFPNYSSELNVNALLLGDSALYLCASSLGGLGSNQPQHFGDGTRLSIL.

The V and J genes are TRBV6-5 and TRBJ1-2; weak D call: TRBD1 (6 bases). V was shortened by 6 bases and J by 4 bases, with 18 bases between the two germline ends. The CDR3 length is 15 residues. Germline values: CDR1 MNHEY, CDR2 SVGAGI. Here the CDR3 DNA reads TGTGCCAGCAGGCCCTCAGGGGAGGCACGCTATGGCTACACCTTC. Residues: CASRPSGEARYGYTF.